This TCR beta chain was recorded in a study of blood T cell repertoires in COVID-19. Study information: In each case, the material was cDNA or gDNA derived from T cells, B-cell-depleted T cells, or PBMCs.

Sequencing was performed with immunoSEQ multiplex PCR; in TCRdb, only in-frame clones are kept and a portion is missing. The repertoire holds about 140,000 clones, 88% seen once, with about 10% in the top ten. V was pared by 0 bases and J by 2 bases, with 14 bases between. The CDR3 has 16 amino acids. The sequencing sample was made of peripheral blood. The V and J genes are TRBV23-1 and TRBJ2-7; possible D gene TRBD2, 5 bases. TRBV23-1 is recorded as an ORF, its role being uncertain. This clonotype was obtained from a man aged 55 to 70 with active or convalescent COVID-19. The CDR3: CASSQSLEDWTYEQYF. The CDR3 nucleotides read TGCGCCAGCAGTCAATCGCTTGAGGACTGGACCTACGAGCAGTACTTC.